This TCR beta chain was found in a study of blood T cell repertoires in COVID-19. Study background: The United States, Italy and Spain were the sources of the acute and convalescent COVID-19 samples. In each case, the material was cDNA or gDNA derived from T cells, B-cell-depleted T cells, or PBMCs.

As handled by the study authors: The authors estimated nucleated cell counts from reference gene primer amplification. TCRdb's table, derived via immunoSEQ multiplex PCR, lists solely in-frame clones and lacks some. V, J and clone size were drawn from that table, and D and trimming were deduced from the DNA. Of some 380,000 clones detected, 81% appear once; the ten largest clones hold roughly 1.2%. The CDR3 is made up of 14 amino acids. Germline V gives CDR1 SGHDT, CDR2 YYEEEE. The V and J ends lost 4 bases and 5 bases, in that order; junction bases with no gene match: 6. The gene calls are TRBV5-6 and TRBJ2-4; 7 bases align to TRBD1. Sequencing was carried out using peripheral blood. This TCR was sampled from a human donor with acute or convalescent COVID-19. The donor label of this sample is uncertain. The CDR3 region is CASSGPGQQNIQYF. The CDR3 DNA sequence: TGTGCCAGCAGCGGACCGGGACAGCAAAACATTCAGTACTTC. The whole variable domain, filled in from reference TRBV5-6 and TRBJ2-4, reads DAGVTQSPTHLIKTRGQQVTLRCSPKSGHDTVSWYQQALGQGPQFIFQYYEEEERQRGNFPDRFSGHQFPNYSSELNVNALLLGDSALYLCASSGPGQQNIQYFGAGTRLSVL.